These T cell receptor beta chains were read from a single sample in a study of T-cell reconstitution after alpha-beta-depleted transplantation in children. TCRdb analysed the PCR reads with MiXCR anew, one entry per CDR3 protein. The repertoire includes 200,000 to 300,000 distinct CDR3 sequences, around 12% of them detected once, and roughly 2.6% sits in the top ten. This specimen consisted of PBMCs from the stem cell graft donor, obtained from the stem cell graft. These receptors came from a human donor who donated a stem cell graft to a child with acute lymphoblastic leukemia. The CDR3 runs from the conserved cysteine through the conserved F or W. The order of the fields is clone size, J gene, V gene, D gene, CDR3 DNA, CDR3 protein. A D gene is named only where the DNA matches it firmly. The size of a clone is reported for some rows only, either as once, few or many, or as a class for expanded clones.

clone size: many
J gene: TRBJ2-5
V gene: TRBV7-8
D gene: TRBD1
CDR3 DNA: TGTGCCAGCAGCCTGCGGACAGGGACGAGGGAGACCCAGTACTTC
CDR3 protein: CASSLRTGTRETQYF

clone size: few
J gene: TRBJ2-7
V gene: TRBV2
D gene: .
CDR3 DNA: TGTGCCAGCACTCCCCCCGCGGGGGACAACACCTACGAGCAGTACTTC
CDR3 protein: CASTPPAGDNTYEQYF

clone size: many
J gene: TRBJ1-2
V gene: TRBV6-1
D gene: .
CDR3 DNA: TGTGCCAGCAGTGATTGGGATTATGGCTACACCTTC
CDR3 protein: CASSDWDYGYTF

clone size: many
J gene: TRBJ2-1
V gene: TRBV27
D gene: TRBD2
CDR3 DNA: TGTGCCAGCAGTTTAGATCCTAGCGGGAGATCTGATGAGCAGTTCTTC
CDR3 protein: CASSLDPSGRSDEQFF

clone size: few
J gene: TRBJ1-2
V gene: TRBV20-1
D gene: .
CDR3 DNA: TGCAGTGCTAGAGATCCAGGGTTCGACTATGGCTACACCTTC
CDR3 protein: CSARDPGFDYGYTF

clone size: many
J gene: TRBJ1-3
V gene: TRBV11-1
D gene: .
CDR3 DNA: TGTGCCAGCAGCCCGGACGGAAGATCTGGAAACACCATATATTTT
CDR3 protein: CASSPDGRSGNTIYF

clone size: many
J gene: TRBJ2-3
V gene: TRBV7-9
D gene: .
CDR3 DNA: TGTGCCAGCAGATCCAGCGGCACAGATACGCAGTATTTT
CDR3 protein: CASRSSGTDTQYF

clone size: .
J gene: TRBJ2-3
V gene: TRBV28
D gene: TRBD2
CDR3 DNA: TGTGCCAGCAGTTTATTCCTCTGGGGGACTAGCGGGTCGCCTACTCCCACAGATACGCAGTATTTT
CDR3 protein: CASSLFLWGTSGSPTPTDTQYF

clone size: many
J gene: TRBJ1-1
V gene: TRBV7-9
D gene: TRBD1
CDR3 DNA: TGTGCCAGCAGCCTAAACAGGGGTTCAGTAAACACTGAAGCTTTCTTT
CDR3 protein: CASSLNRGSVNTEAFF

clone size: .
J gene: TRBJ1-2
V gene: TRBV20-1
D gene: TRBD1
CDR3 DNA: TGCAGTGCTAGACTTACAGGGGACTATGGCTACACCTTC
CDR3 protein: CSARLTGDYGYTF

clone size: many
J gene: TRBJ1-1
V gene: TRBV28
D gene: TRBD1
CDR3 DNA: TGTGCCAGCACCCCCCCGATGACAGGGCCGAACACTGAAGCTTTCTTT
CDR3 protein: CASTPPMTGPNTEAFF

clone size: many
J gene: TRBJ2-6
V gene: TRBV28
D gene: .
CDR3 DNA: TGTGCCAGCAGTTTAGGGTTAACAGGGCATGGGGCCAACGTCCTGACTTTC
CDR3 protein: CASSLGLTGHGANVLTF

clone size: many
J gene: TRBJ1-2
V gene: TRBV4-2
D gene: TRBD1
CDR3 DNA: TGTGCCAGCAGCCGACCTGGGGGGAGACAGGGGGGTATTAACTATGGCTACACCTTC
CDR3 protein: CASSRPGGRQGGINYGYTF

clone size: many
J gene: TRBJ2-1
V gene: TRBV5-1
D gene: .
CDR3 DNA: TGCGCCAGCAGCTTGGGGGCTAGTGTGGACAATGAGCAGTTCTTC
CDR3 protein: CASSLGASVDNEQFF

clone size: many
J gene: TRBJ2-1
V gene: TRBV20-1
D gene: .
CDR3 DNA: TGCAGTACTAGGGACACTGAGCACTACAATGAGCAGTTCTTC
CDR3 protein: CSTRDTEHYNEQFF

clone size: many
J gene: TRBJ2-1
V gene: TRBV9
D gene: .
CDR3 DNA: TGTGCCAGCAGCGTAAAAGTCTACAATGAGCAGTTCTTC
CDR3 protein: CASSVKVYNEQFF

clone size: many
J gene: TRBJ1-2
V gene: TRBV11-2
D gene: .
CDR3 DNA: TGTGCCAGCAGCACCCCTCTTCAGGTCCTGGACGGCTACACCTTC
CDR3 protein: CASSTPLQVLDGYTF

clone size: .
J gene: TRBJ1-1
V gene: TRBV12-3/TRBV12-4
D gene: TRBD1
CDR3 DNA: TGTGCCAGCAGCTACACAGGGGCGGGAGTGAACACTGAAGCTTTCTTT
CDR3 protein: CASSYTGAGVNTEAFF

clone size: many
J gene: TRBJ1-5
V gene: TRBV12-3/TRBV12-4
D gene: .
CDR3 DNA: TGTGCCAGCAGTTTGAACGGCAATCAGCCCCAGCATTTT
CDR3 protein: CASSLNGNQPQHF

clone size: many
J gene: TRBJ1-6
V gene: TRBV6-5
D gene: TRBD1
CDR3 DNA: TGTGCCAGCAGTTACTCCCCGGGACAGGGGCGCCATTCACCCCTCCACTTT
CDR3 protein: CASSYSPGQGRHSPLHF

clone size: .
J gene: TRBJ2-2
V gene: TRBV11-2
D gene: .
CDR3 DNA: TGTGCCAGCAGCTTTTCCGGCGGGGAGCTGTTTTTT
CDR3 protein: CASSFSGGELFF

clone size: many
J gene: TRBJ1-4
V gene: TRBV12-3/TRBV12-4
D gene: .
CDR3 DNA: TGTGCCAGCAGTTCCCTAAGCAGGGGCTCAGCAACTAATGAAAAACTGTTTTTT
CDR3 protein: CASSSLSRGSATNEKLFF

clone size: many
J gene: TRBJ2-3
V gene: TRBV3-1
D gene: .
CDR3 DNA: TGTGCCAGCAGCCAAGATCAGTCGACTCGGGGGCACACAGATACGCAGTATTTT
CDR3 protein: CASSQDQSTRGHTDTQYF

clone size: many
J gene: TRBJ1-5
V gene: TRBV5-8
D gene: .
CDR3 DNA: TGTGCCAGCAGCCAGGGTCAGCCCCAGCATTTT
CDR3 protein: CASSQGQPQHF

clone size: many
J gene: TRBJ2-2
V gene: TRBV6-2/TRBV6-3
D gene: .
CDR3 DNA: TGTGCCAGCAGTTACTCGGCGGGCACCGGGGAGCTGTTTTTT
CDR3 protein: CASSYSAGTGELFF

clone size: many
J gene: TRBJ2-3
V gene: TRBV9
D gene: TRBD2
CDR3 DNA: TGTGCCAGCACTAGCGGGATTACAGATACGCAGTATTTT
CDR3 protein: CASTSGITDTQYF

clone size: many
J gene: TRBJ1-1
V gene: TRBV9
D gene: .
CDR3 DNA: TGTGCCAGCAGCGTAAGTAGGGAGGGGATAACTGAAGCTTTCTTT
CDR3 protein: CASSVSREGITEAFF

clone size: many
J gene: TRBJ2-1
V gene: TRBV6-2/TRBV6-3
D gene: .
CDR3 DNA: TGTGCCAGCAGTTACGAGCGGCGGAGCTCCTACAATGAGCAGTTCTTC
CDR3 protein: CASSYERRSSYNEQFF

clone size: many
J gene: TRBJ1-1
V gene: TRBV5-1
D gene: TRBD1
CDR3 DNA: TGCGCCAGCAGCTTGGAGGGACAGGGGGCAACTGAAGCTTTCTTT
CDR3 protein: CASSLEGQGATEAFF

clone size: many
J gene: TRBJ1-4
V gene: TRBV7-8
D gene: .
CDR3 DNA: TGTGCCAGCAGAAGGACAGTCAACAATGAAAAACTGTTTTTT
CDR3 protein: CASRRTVNNEKLFF

clone size: many
J gene: TRBJ1-2
V gene: TRBV12-3/TRBV12-4
D gene: .
CDR3 DNA: TGTGCCAGCAGTCCGCCCGAAAACTATGGCTACACCTTC
CDR3 protein: CASSPPENYGYTF

clone size: many
J gene: TRBJ2-4
V gene: TRBV4-3
D gene: .
CDR3 DNA: TGCGCCAGCAGCCAAGAAGACAGCAAAAACATTCAGTACTTC
CDR3 protein: CASSQEDSKNIQYF

clone size: many
J gene: TRBJ2-7
V gene: TRBV29-1
D gene: TRBD2
CDR3 DNA: TGCAGCGTTGTTACTAGCGGTGGCTACGAGCAGTACTTC
CDR3 protein: CSVVTSGGYEQYF